This T cell receptor (beta chain) is from a study of blood T cell repertoires in COVID-19. CDR3 size: 14 residues. The germline CDR1 and CDR2 sequences are MNHEY and SVGAGI. V lost 6 bases to trimming and J lost 1 base; unmatched junction nucleotides: 4. This table comes from immunoSEQ multiplex PCR, and its TCRdb copy is limited to in-frame clones, with some not included. There are roughly 230,000 clones in the sample; 80% to 90% occur only once, and approximately 7.3% lies in the top ten. The chain recombines TRBV6-5 with TRBJ2-3, with 7 bases lining up with TRBD1. This receptor was taken from a man in his thirties or forties in a cohort exposed to, infected with or recovered from COVID-19 (not recorded which). Sequencing was done on a sample of PBMCs or T cells enriched from blood (not recorded which). The CDR3 nucleotides read TGTGCCAGCAGGGGGACAGACCGCACAGATACGCAGTATTTT. It encodes CASRGTDRTDTQYF.